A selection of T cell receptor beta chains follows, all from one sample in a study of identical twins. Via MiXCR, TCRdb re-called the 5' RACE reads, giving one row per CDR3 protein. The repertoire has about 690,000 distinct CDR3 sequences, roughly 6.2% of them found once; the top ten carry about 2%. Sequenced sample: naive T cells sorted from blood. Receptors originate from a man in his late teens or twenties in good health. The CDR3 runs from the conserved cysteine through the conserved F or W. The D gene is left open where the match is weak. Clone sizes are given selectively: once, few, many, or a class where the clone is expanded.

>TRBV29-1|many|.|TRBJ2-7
CSVEDGLPGTYEQYF
TGCAGCGTTGAGGATGGACTCCCGGGGACCTACGAGCAGTACTTC
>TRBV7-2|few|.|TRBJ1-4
CASSLTMTDEKLFF
TGTGCCAGCAGCTTAACGATGACCGATGAAAAACTGTTTTTT
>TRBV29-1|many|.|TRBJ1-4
CSVEGGYGEKLFF
TGCAGCGTTGAAGGAGGGTACGGTGAAAAACTGTTTTTT
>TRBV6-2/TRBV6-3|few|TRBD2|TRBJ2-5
CASSPRLAGYQETQYF
TGTGCCAGCAGTCCAAGACTAGCGGGGTACCAAGAGACCCAGTACTTC
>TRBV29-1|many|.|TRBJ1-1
CSARTRRTEAFF
TGCAGCGCCCGGACGCGAAGGACTGAAGCTTTCTTT
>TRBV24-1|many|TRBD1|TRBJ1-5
CATSDITGGGQPQHF
TGTGCCACCAGTGATATCACAGGGGGCGGTCAGCCCCAGCATTTT
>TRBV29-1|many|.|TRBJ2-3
CSVGIRFTDTQYF
TGCAGCGTCGGGATCCGATTCACAGATACGCAGTATTTT
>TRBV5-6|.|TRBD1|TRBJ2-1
CASALRGRLNEQFF
TGTGCCAGCGCCCTGAGGGGGCGCTTGAATGAGCAGTTCTTC
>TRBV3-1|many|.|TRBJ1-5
CASSQALNQPQHF
TGTGCCAGCAGCCAAGCCCTAAATCAGCCCCAGCATTTT
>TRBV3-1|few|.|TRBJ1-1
CASSSGGRPTEAFF
TGTGCCAGCAGCTCCGGGGGCCGGCCCACTGAAGCTTTCTTT